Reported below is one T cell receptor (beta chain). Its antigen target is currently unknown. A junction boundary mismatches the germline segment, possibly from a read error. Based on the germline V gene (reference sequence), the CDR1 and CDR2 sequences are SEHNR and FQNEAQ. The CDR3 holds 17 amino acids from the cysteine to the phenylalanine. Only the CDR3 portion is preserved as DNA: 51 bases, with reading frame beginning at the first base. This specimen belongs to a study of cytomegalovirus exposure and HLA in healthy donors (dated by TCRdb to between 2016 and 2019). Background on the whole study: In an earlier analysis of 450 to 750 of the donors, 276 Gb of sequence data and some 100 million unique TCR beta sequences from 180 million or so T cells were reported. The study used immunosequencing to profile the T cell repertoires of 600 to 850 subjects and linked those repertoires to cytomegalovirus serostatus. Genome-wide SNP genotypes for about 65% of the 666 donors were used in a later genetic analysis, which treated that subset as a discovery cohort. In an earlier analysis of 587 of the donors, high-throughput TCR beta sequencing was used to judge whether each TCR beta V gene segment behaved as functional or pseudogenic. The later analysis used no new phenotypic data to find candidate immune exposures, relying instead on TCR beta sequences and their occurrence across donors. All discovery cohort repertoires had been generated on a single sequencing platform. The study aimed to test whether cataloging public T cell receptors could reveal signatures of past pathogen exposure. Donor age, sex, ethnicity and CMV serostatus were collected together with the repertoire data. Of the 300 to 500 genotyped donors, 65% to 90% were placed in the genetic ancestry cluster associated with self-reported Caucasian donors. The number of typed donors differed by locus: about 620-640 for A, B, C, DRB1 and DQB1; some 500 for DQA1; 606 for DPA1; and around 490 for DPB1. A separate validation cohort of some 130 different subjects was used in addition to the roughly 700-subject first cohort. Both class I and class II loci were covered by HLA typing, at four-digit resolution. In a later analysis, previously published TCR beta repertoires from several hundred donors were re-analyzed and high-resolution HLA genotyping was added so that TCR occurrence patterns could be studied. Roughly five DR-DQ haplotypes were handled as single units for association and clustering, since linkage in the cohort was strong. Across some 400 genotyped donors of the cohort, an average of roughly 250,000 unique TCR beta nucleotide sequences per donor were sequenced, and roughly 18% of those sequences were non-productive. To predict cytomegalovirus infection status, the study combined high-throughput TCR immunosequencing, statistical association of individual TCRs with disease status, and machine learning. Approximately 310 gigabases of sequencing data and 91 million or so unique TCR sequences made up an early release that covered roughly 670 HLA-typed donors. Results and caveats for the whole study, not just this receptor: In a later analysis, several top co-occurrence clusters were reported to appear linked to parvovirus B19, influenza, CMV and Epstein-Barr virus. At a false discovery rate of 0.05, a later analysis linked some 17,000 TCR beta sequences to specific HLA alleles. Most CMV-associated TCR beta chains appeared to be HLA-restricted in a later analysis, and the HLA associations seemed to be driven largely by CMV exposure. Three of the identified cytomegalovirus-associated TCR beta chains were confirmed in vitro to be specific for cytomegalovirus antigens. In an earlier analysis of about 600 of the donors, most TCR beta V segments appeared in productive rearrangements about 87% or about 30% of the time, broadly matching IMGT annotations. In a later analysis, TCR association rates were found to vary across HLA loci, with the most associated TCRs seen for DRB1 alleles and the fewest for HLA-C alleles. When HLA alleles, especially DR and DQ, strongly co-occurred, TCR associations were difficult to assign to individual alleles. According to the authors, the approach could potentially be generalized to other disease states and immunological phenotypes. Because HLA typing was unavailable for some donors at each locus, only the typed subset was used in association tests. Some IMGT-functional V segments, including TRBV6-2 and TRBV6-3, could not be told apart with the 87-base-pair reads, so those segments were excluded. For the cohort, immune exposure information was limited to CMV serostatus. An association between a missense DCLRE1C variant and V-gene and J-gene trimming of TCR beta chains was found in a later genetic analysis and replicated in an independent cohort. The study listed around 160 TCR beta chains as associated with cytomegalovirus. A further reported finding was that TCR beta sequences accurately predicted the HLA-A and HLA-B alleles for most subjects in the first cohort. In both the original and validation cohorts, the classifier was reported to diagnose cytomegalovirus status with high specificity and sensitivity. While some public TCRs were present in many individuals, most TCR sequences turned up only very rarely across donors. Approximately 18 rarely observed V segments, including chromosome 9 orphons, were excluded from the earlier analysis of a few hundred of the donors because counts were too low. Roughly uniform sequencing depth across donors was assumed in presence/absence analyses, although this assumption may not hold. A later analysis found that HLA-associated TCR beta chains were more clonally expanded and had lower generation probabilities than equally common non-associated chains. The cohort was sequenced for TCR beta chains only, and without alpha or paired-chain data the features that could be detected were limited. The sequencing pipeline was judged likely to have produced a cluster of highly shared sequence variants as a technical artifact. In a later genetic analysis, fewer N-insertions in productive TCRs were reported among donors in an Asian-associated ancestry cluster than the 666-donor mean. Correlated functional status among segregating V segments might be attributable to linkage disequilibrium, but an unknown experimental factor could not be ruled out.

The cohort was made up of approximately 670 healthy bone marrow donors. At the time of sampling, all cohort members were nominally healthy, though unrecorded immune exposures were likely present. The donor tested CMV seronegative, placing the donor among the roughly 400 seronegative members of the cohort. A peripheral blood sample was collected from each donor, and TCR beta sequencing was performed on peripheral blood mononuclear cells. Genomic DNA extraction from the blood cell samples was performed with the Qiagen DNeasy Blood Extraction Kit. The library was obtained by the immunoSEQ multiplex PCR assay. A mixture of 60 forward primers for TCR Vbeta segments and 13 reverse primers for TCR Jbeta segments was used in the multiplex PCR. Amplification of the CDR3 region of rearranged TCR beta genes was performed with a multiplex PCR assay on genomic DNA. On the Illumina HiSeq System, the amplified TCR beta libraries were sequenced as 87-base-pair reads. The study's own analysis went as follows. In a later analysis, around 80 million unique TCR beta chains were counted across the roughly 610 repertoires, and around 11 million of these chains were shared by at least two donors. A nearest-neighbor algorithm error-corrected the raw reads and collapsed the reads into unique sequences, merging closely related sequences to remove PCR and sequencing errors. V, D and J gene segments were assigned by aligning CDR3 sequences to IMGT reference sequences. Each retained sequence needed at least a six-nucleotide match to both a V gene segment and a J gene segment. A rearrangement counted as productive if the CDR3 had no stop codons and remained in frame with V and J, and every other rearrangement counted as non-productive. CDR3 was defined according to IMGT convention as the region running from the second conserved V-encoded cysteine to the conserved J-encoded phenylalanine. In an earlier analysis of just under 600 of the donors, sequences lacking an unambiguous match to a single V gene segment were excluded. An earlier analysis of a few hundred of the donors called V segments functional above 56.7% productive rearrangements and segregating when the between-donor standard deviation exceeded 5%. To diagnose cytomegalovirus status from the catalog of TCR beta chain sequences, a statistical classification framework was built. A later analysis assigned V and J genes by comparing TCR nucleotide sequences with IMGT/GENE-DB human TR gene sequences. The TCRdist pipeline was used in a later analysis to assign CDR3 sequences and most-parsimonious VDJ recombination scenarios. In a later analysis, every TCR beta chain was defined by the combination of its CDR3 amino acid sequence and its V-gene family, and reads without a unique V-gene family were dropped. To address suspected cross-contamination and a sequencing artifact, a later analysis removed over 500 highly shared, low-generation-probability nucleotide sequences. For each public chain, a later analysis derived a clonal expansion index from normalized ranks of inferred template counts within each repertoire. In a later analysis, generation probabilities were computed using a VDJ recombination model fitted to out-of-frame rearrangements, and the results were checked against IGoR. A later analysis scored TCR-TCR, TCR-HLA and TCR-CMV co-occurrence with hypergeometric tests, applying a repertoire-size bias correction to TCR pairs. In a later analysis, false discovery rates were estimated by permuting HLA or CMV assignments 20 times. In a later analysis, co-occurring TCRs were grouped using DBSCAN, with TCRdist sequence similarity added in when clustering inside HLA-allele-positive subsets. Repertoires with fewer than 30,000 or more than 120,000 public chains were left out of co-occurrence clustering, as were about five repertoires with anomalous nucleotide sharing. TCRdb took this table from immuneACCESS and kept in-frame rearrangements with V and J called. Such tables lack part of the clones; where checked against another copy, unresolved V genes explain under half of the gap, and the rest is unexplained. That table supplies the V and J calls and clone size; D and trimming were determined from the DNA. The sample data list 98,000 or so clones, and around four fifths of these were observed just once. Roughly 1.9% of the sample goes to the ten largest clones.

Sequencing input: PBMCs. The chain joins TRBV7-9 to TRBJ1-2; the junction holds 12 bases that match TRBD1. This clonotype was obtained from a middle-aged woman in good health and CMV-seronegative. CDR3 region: CSSSRSPGQGAFDGYTF. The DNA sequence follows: TGTTCCAGCAGCCGATCACCGGGACAGGGGGCTTTCGATGGCTACACCTTC.